Sequencing of this T cell receptor beta chain was carried out in a study of vaccination effects on CD4 cells after COVID-19 (dated by TCRdb to between 2020 and 2023). For the wider study: To identify antigen-specific CD4+ T cell clonotypes by their expansion, the ViraFEST assay first stimulated PBMC with viral peptide pools and then applied TCR sequencing. Each participant got two doses of an mRNA SARS-CoV-2 vaccine, either BNT162b2 or mRNA-1273. Pre-vaccine samples were drawn from a couple of convalescent patients 16 days and one week before the first dose, at 142 and 148 days after COVID-19 diagnosis. Around 2 million PBMC per well were cultured in IMDM with about 5.4% human AB serum, 8.5 to 10 IU/ml IL-2 and gentamicin, plus 10 ug/ml peptides. The study compared SARS-CoV-2 spike-specific CD4+ TCR repertoires before and after mRNA vaccination in COVID-19 convalescent patients and infection-naive vaccine recipients. Altogether, around eleven COVID-19 convalescent patients and several SARS-CoV-2-naive healthy vaccine recipients made up the full study. The Oncomine TCR Beta short-read assay on an Illumina iSeq 100 was used to sequence cultures from other donors in the study. Overall study outcomes, separate from this receptor: For convalescent patients, new clones induced by the vaccine made up most of the post-vaccine spike-reactive repertoire, and these new clones were largely distinct from the clones induced by infection. Both infection-induced and vaccine-induced clones contracted markedly at late post-vaccination timepoints, which is consistent with waning T cell responses. The study was limited by a small number of convalescent patients and lacked early post-infection timepoints.

Library prep was done by the immunoSEQ multiplex PCR assay. DNA from the CD4+ T cells that had been cultured and isolated underwent TCR beta CDR3 sequencing. Under the source paper's analysis protocol: Non-productive TCR sequences were discarded, and reads were trimmed to the CDR3 region, with only CDR3s of 7 or more amino acids retained. Antigen-specific clonotypes were identified with the MANAFEST web app by comparing expansion in peptide wells against reference cultures. For clones to be considered positive, expansion at FDR<0.05 versus reference and all other wells, an odds ratio above 5, and a frequency above 0.1% in two replicate wells were required. Cross-reactive clonotypes were defined as significantly expanded in SARS-CoV-2 spike wells and in at least one common cold coronavirus spike condition. Levenshtein distance calculated with the stringdist R package was used to assess CDR3 similarity, and unrooted trees were constructed with ape in R 3.6.1. Drawn from immuneACCESS, this table holds only the in-frame rearrangements with V and J called that TCRdb kept. Clones are partly lost; checked studies trace under half to an unresolved V gene and leave the rest unexplained. The D gene and trimming were derived from the DNA, and the V and J assignments and clone size from that table. This sample is represented by roughly 60,000 clones; 65% to 75% of them were singletons. The top ten constitute under 30% of the sample.

According to the germline V gene, CDR1 reads SGHTA and CDR2 reads FQGTGA. A distance of 13 bases separates the germline ends of V and J, which lose 1 base and 4 bases respectively. The CDR3, from cysteine to phenylalanine, totals 16 residues. Only the CDR3 DNA stays, 48 bases, in frame from base 1. After 10 days of culture, CD4+ T cells were isolated with the EasySep CD4+ T cell isolation kit. Convalescent patients had PCR-confirmed SARS-CoV-2 infection between March and December 2020, before Alpha, Beta and Delta variants emerged in the United States. Half of the culture medium was replaced with fresh IL-2-containing medium on days 3 and 7. Unless noted otherwise, every peptide stimulation condition was grown in triplicate wells. Using Ficoll-Paque Plus gradient centrifugation, PBMC were separated from whole blood and then either used fresh or cryopreserved at -140C. Genomic DNA was extracted from cultured CD4+ T cells with the QIAamp micro DNA kit.

Note on this clone: Its antigen specificity is not known. No base-level quality is on record; no much larger clone is a single base apart.

The sample was CD4+ T cells from PBMCs cultured without peptide, taken before COVID-19 vaccination. This receptor was identified in a human donor who had a prior SARS-CoV-2 infection. The chain is assembled from TRBV7-3 and TRBJ2-2; the best D guess is TRBD1, with 5 bases matching. Read as DNA, the sequence is TGTGCCAGCAGCTTAATGGGTGGGGCGAGCACCGGGGAGCTGTTTTTT. Its translation is CASSLMGGASTGELFF. Beyond the CDR3, the reference TRBV7-3 and TRBJ2-2 genes provide the residues; the full variable domain reads: GAGVSQTPSNKVTEKGKYVELRCDPISGHTALYWYRQSLGQGPEFLIYFQGTGAADDSGLPNDRFFAVRPEGSVSTLKIQRTERGDSAVYLCASSLMGGASTGELFFGEGSRLTVL.